Here is one T cell receptor beta chain with its context. The CDR3 totals 12 residues. Germline lookup yields CDR1 SGDLS and CDR2 YYNGEE. Trimming took off 3 bases at V and 2 bases at J, with 3 bases between the two ends. The assay used was immunoSEQ (version v3.0), run at survey level. Only in-frame clones appear in the TCRdb table, and some are missing; sequencing was by immunoSEQ multiplex PCR. The sample shows tens of thousands of clones, roughly 85% of them seen only once. This sample was included in a study of long-term antiretroviral therapy in people with HIV. The sequencing used unsorted PBMCs, collected 1.1 years after starting antiretroviral therapy. The origin of this receptor is a man between 18 and 29 years old with HIV. The chain joins TRBV9 to TRBJ2-1; D gene uncertain. CDR3 sequence: CASSGAYNEQFF. Written as DNA, the CDR3 is TGTGCCAGCAGCGGCGCCTACAATGAGCAGTTCTTC.